A selection of T cell receptor beta chains follows, all from one sample in a study of cytomegalovirus exposure and HLA in healthy donors. Sequencing used immunoSEQ multiplex PCR; TCRdb keeps in-frame clones, though not all of them. This sample has around 90,000 clones, with roughly 60% found just once. Material for sequencing was PBMCs. The receptors were gathered from a woman in her 30s in good health and CMV-seropositive. Both conserved end residues are part of each CDR3. The D gene is left open where the match is weak. Clone size is shown for a subset of rows, as once, few, many or a class of expanded clone.

TGTGCCACCACGCTGGGGAGGGACACTGAAGCTTTCTTT | CATTLGRDTEAFF | TRBJ1-1 | NA | NA | TRBV15
TGTGCCAGCTCACCCGACAGGAAGAACACTGAAGCTTTCTTT | CASSPDRKNTEAFF | TRBJ1-1 | NA | NA | TRBV18
TGTGCCAGCACTAAGAAGAGGGGGTTTAACTATGGCTACACCTTC | CASTKKRGFNYGYTF | TRBJ1-2 | NA | NA | TRBV6-1
TGTGCCAGCAGTCCCTTTGGTTTAGTAGCGGGGGAGAGCGAGCAGTACTTC | CASSPFGLVAGESEQYF | TRBJ2-7 | TRBD2 | NA | TRBV27
TGTGCCACCAGCAGAGATCCTGGGCTAGCGGGGGGTGGTTACGAGCAGTACTTC | CATSRDPGLAGGGYEQYF | TRBJ2-7 | TRBD2 | NA | TRBV15
TGTGCCAGCACCAAGCTTAGGGGGGGACAGGGGGGCTCACCCCTCCACTTT | CASTKLRGGQGGSPLHF | TRBJ1-6 | TRBD1 | few | TRBV7-2
TGTGCCAGCAGTCAGACAGGGGGCGTAGGTCAGCCCCAGCATTTT | CASSQTGGVGQPQHF | TRBJ1-5 | TRBD1 | NA | TRBV27
TGTGCCAGCAGGATGGGGCCAAGGGAGGATCAGCCCCAGCATTTT | CASRMGPREDQPQHF | TRBJ1-5 | NA | few | TRBV7-8
TGTGCCAGCTCCTCCGGACAGAATCAGCCCCAGCATTTT | CASSSGQNQPQHF | TRBJ1-5 | NA | NA | TRBV18
TGTGCCAGCAGTTACTCGACTCCCCAACAAGAGACCCAGTACTTC | CASSYSTPQQETQYF | TRBJ2-5 | NA | few | TRBV6-5
TGTGCCGGCGGGGACCAACTGAACACTGAAGCTTTCTTT | CAGGDQLNTEAFF | TRBJ1-1 | NA | NA | TRBV6-1
TGTGCCAGCAGCTATCGACAGCCCAGCTCCTACGAGCAGTACTTC | CASSYRQPSSYEQYF | TRBJ2-7 | NA | few | TRBV5-6
TGTGCCAGCAGCATCCCGGGGGTAGGGGTCGATACGCAGTATTTT | CASSIPGVGVDTQYF | TRBJ2-3 | NA | NA | TRBV7-2
TGTGCCAGCAACAAAAGACTCCCAGGGCGGCCGACCTATGGCTACACCTTC | CASNKRLPGRPTYGYTF | TRBJ1-2 | NA | NA | TRBV5-6
TGTGCCAGCAGTGACAACTCTGGGGCCAACGTCCTGACTTTC | CASSDNSGANVLTF | TRBJ2-6 | NA | NA | TRBV6-1
TGTGCCAGCAGCCCAAAGAGGGGGGGCCACACTGAAGCTTTCTTT | CASSPKRGGHTEAFF | TRBJ1-1 | NA | NA | TRBV7-8
TGCGCCAGCAGCCAAGACCGCGTAAGCTCCTACAATGAGCAGTTCTTC | CASSQDRVSSYNEQFF | TRBJ2-1 | NA | NA | TRBV4-3
TGCGCCAGCAGCTTGGGACTAGCCCTCAGCAATGAGCAGTTCTTC | CASSLGLALSNEQFF | TRBJ2-1 | TRBD2 | once | TRBV5-1
TGTGCCAGCAGTCCGCCGAACGAAGGGGGTCCTACCTACGAGCAGTACTTC | CASSPPNEGGPTYEQYF | TRBJ2-7 | NA | NA | TRBV28
TGCGCCAGCAGCTTAAGAGGCGGGGAAAGCAATCAGCCCCAGCATTTT | CASSLRGGESNQPQHF | TRBJ1-5 | NA | NA | TRBV5-1
TGTGCCAGCAGCGCCAGGGGGCAGGACACTGAAGCTTTCTTT | CASSARGQDTEAFF | TRBJ1-1 | TRBD1 | NA | TRBV6-1
TGTGCCAGCACCAGACTAGGACAGGGTCGTGGCTACACCTTC | CASTRLGQGRGYTF | TRBJ1-2 | TRBD1 | NA | TRBV13
TGTGCCAGCAGCTTAGGAGGGACAGGCTCTGGAAACACCATATATTTT | CASSLGGTGSGNTIYF | TRBJ1-3 | TRBD1 | few | TRBV7-9
TGTGCCACCAGCAGTACACAGGGTGGGATCTATGGCTACACCTTC | CATSSTQGGIYGYTF | TRBJ1-2 | NA | NA | TRBV15
TGTGCCAGCAGCTCGGGAGGGGGGATCCCTGGGGCCAACGCCCTGACTTTC | CASSSGGGIPGANALTF | TRBJ2-6 | TRBD2 | NA | TRBV7-9